A single sample is the source of the 8 T cell receptor beta chains below, sequenced in a study of CD8 T cells in ankylosing spondylitis. What these receptors recognize is not known. MiXCR was run by TCRdb on the 5' RACE reads, yielding one entry per CDR3 protein. The data show over 600,000 distinct CDR3 sequences, under 20% seen once. General study findings and limits: Ankylosing spondylitis blood appeared to be characterized by a TCR beta motif of 8 or 9 highly homologous variants.

The sample was blood, either unsorted or a sorted T cell fraction (not recorded which). These receptor sequences come from a male donor with ankylosing spondylitis.

V gene TRBV7-6 combines with J gene TRBJ2-2; D may be TRBD2 (6 bases). CDR1 is SGHVS, CDR2 FNYEAQ, per germline. V was trimmed by 5 bases and J by 4 bases, leaving 14 bases between them. The CDR3 runs to 15 residues. The CDR3 coding sequence is TGTGCCAGCAGCGTTCGTGGGACTTTCACCGGGGAGCTGTTTTTT. It encodes CASSVRGTFTGELFF.

In this sample, this clonotype turned up a few times. The chain has TRBV28 and TRBJ2-3, with D unclear. CDR1 and CDR2 (germline): MDHEN, SYDVKM. Trimming removed 3 bases from V and 0 bases from J, with 16 bases in between. The CDR3 is 17 amino acids. Here the CDR3 reads CASSLNQAYTSTDTQYF. CDR3 DNA sequence: TGTGCCAGCAGTTTGAATCAGGCCTACACTAGCACAGATACGCAGTATTTT.

This chain connects TRBV9 to TRBJ2-1, with TRBD2 matching over 8 bases. This CDR3 is built from 13 residues. The ends lost 4 bases at V and 9 bases at J; junction bases unmatched: 6. Germline assignment: CDR1 SGDLS and CDR2 YYNGEE. The CDR3 DNA follows: TGTGCCAGCAGCCTCACTCTAGCGGGTGAGCAGTTCTTC. Translating it yields CASSLTLAGEQFF.

There are a few counts of this clonotype. The gene calls are TRBV11-2 and TRBJ2-1, with D perhaps matching TRBD1 or TRBD2 (5 bases each). Trimming took off 4 bases at V and 4 bases at J, with 14 bases between the two ends. CDR3 size: 15 residues. CDR1 SGHAT and CDR2 FQNNGV come from the germline V gene. In DNA form, the CDR3 reads TGTGCCAGCAGCTCCCACGTGGGGGTTTACAATGAGCAGTTCTTC. Residues: CASSSHVGVYNEQFF.

This clonotype was recorded a few times. DNA of the CDR3: TGTGCCAGCAGTTTGTCGGGACAGGGAACTGGGGAGACCCAGTACTTC. Residues: CASSLSGQGTGETQYF. V and J are TRBV12-3 or TRBV12-4 and TRBJ2-5, with 9 bases that match TRBD1. This CDR3 comprises 16 residues. V dropped 3 bases and J dropped 5; count of bases not matched to a gene: 10.

V and J are TRBV24-1 and TRBJ2-1, with D perhaps TRBD1 or TRBD2 (6 bases each). Germline V lookup: CDR1 KGHDR, CDR2 SFDVKD. V shed 3 bases and J shed 4 bases, with 18 bases lying between them. This CDR3 has 17 amino acids. The CDR3: CATSDPGTKSGYNEQFF. DNA of the CDR3: TGTGCCACCAGTGATCCCGGGACAAAAAGCGGGTACAATGAGCAGTTCTTC.

This chain uses TRBV29-1 with TRBJ2-3; D is possibly TRBD1 (7 bases). The CDR3 loop spans 14 amino acids. The V gene's germline CDR1 is SQVTM and CDR2 ANQGSEA. With 4 bases removed from V and 4 bases from J, the gap between germline ends came to 15 bases. CDR3 in DNA: TGCAGCGTTGTCGGGGGACAGATGTCAGATACGCAGTATTTT. Amino acids: CSVVGGQMSDTQYF.

The chain joins TRBV13 to TRBJ2-7, with 9 bases identical to TRBD1. V lost 5 bases and J lost 3; bases outside the gene matches: 8. The germline V gene has CDR1 PRHDT and CDR2 FYEKMQ (reference sequence). The CDR3 has 15 residues. CDR3 sequence (DNA): TGTGCCAGCAGCATGGCCCCGGGACAGGGCTACGAGCAGTACTTC. Translation: CASSMAPGQGYEQYF. Supplemented by reference TRBV13 and TRBJ2-7, the full variable domain reads AAGVIQSPRHLIKEKRETATLKCYPIPRHDTVYWYQQGPGQDPQFLISFYEKMQSDKGSIPDRFSAQQFSDYHSELNMSSLELGDSALYFCASSMAPGQGYEQYFGPGTRLTVT.